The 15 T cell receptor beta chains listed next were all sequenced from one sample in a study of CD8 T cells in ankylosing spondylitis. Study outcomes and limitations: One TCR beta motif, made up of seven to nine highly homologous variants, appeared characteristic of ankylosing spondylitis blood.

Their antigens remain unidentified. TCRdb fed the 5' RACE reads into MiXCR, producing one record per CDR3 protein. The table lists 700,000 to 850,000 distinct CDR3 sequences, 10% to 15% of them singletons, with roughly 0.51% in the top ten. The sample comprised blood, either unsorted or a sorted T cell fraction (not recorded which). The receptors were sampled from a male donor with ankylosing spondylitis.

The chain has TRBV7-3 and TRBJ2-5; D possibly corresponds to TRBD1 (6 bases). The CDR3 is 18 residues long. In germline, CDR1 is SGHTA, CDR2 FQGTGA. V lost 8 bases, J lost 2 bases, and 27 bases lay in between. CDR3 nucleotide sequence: TGTGCCAGCTTCAGGGGAACCGCGATCATCGATGGACAAGAGACCCAGTACTTC. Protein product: CASFRGTAIIDGQETQYF. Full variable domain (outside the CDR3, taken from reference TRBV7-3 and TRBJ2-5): GAGVSQTPSNKVTEKGKYVELRCDPISGHTALYWYRQSLGQGPEFLIYFQGTGAADDSGLPNDRFFAVRPEGSVSTLKIQRTERGDSAVYLCASFRGTAIIDGQETQYFGPGTRLLVL.

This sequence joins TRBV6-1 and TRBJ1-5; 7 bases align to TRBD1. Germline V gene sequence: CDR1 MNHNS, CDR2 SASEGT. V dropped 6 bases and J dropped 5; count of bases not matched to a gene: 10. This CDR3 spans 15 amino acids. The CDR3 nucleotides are TGTGCCAGCAGCTCCAGGACAGGATCGGATCAGCCCCAGCATTTT. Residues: CASSSRTGSDQPQHF.

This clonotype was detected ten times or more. The CDR3 spells CSASDQGYGYTF. The DNA of the CDR3 is TGCAGTGCTAGTGATCAGGGGTATGGCTACACCTTC. V is TRBV20-1 and J is TRBJ1-2; D perhaps matches TRBD1 (6 bases). Trimming pared 3 bases from V and 5 bases from J, leaving 10 bases between. This CDR3 has 12 amino acids. Germline assignment: CDR1 DFQATT and CDR2 SNEGSKA (reference sequence).

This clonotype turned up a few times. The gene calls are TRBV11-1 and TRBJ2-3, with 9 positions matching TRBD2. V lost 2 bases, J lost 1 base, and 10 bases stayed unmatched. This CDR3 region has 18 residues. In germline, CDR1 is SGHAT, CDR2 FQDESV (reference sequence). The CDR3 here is CASSLLPLAGRGTDTQYF. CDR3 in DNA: TGTGCCAGCAGCTTACTACCGCTAGCGGGAAGGGGCACAGATACGCAGTATTTT.

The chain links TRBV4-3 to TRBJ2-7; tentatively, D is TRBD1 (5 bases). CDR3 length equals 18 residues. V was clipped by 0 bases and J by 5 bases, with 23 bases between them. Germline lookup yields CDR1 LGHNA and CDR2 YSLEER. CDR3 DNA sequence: TGCGCCAGCAGCCAAGAAGTCCGATCTCGATATAAAGGGGACGAGCAGTACTTC. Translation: CASSQEVRSRYKGDEQYF.

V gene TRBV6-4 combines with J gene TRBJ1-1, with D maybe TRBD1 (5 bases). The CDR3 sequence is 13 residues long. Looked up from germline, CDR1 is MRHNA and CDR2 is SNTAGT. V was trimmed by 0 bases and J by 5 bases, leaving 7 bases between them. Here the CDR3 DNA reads TGTGCCAGCAGTGACTCGAGGGGAACTGAAGCTTTCTTT. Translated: CASSDSRGTEAFF.

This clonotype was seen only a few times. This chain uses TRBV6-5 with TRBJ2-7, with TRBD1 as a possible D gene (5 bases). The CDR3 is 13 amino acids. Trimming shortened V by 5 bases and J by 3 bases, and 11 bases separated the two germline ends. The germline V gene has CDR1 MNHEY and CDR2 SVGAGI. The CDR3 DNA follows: TGTGCCAGCAGTACTCTTCAGGGCTACGAGCAGTACTTC. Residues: CASSTLQGYEQYF.

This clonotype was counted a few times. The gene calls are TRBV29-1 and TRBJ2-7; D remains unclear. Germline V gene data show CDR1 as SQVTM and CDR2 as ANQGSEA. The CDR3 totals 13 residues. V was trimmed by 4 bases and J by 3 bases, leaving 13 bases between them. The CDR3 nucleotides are TGCAGCGTTGTTTTGAAGGCAGACTACGAGCAGTACTTC. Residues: CSVVLKADYEQYF.

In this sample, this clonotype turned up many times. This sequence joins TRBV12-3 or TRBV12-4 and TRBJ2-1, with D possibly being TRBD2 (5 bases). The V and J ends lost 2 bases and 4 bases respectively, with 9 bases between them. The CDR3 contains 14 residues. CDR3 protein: CASSLNPGYNEQFF. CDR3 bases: TGTGCCAGCAGTTTAAACCCGGGGTACAATGAGCAGTTCTTC.

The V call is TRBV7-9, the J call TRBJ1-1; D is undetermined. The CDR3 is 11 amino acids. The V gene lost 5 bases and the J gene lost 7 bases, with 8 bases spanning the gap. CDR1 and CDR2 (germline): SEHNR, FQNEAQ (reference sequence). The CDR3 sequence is CASSRTVEAFF. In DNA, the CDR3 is TGTGCCAGCAGCCGGACTGTTGAAGCTTTCTTT.

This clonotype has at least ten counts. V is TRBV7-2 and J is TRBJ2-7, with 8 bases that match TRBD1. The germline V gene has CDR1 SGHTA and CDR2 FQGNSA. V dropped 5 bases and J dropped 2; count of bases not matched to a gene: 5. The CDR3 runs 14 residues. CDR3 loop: CASSLGQGTYEQYF. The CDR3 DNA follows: TGTGCCAGCAGCCTTGGACAGGGTACCTACGAGCAGTACTTC.

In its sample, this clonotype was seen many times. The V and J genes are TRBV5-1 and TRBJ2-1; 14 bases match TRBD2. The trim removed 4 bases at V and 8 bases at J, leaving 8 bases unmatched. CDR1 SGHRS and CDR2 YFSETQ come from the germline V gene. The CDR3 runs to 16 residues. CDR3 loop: CASSELGLAGVDEQFF. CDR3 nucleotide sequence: TGCGCCAGCAGCGAGTTGGGACTAGCGGGGGTCGATGAGCAGTTCTTC.

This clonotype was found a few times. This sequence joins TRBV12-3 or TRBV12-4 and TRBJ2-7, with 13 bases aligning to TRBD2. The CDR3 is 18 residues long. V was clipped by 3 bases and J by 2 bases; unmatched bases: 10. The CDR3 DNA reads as TGTGCCAGCAGTTTCCGAGGTGGGACTAGCGGGACTCCCTACGAGCAGTACTTC. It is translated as CASSFRGGTSGTPYEQYF.

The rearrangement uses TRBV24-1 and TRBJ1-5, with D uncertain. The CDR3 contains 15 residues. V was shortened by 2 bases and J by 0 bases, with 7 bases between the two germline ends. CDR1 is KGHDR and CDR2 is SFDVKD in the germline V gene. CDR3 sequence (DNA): TGTGCCACCAGTGATTCACGGGGTAGCAATCAGCCCCAGCATTTT. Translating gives CATSDSRGSNQPQHF.

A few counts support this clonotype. The CDR3 sequence is CASSYGGPTYEQYF. DNA for the CDR3: TGTGCCAGCAGTTACGGCGGACCAACCTACGAGCAGTACTTC. V usage is TRBV6-5 and J usage is TRBJ2-7; D remains ambiguous. CDR1 and CDR2 from the germline V gene are MNHEY and SVGAGI. The CDR3 contains 14 residues. V was cut by 2 bases and J by 2 bases, with 10 bases left in between.